Listed below are T cell receptor beta chains from one sample, sequenced in a study of OX40 agonist ivuxolimab in advanced cancers. This table comes from immunoSEQ multiplex PCR, and its TCRdb copy is limited to in-frame clones, with some not included. The table records about 76,000 clones, less than 90% of them present only once. The sample consisted of CD4+ or CD8+ T cells sorted from blood, taken in a trial of the OX40 agonist ivuxolimab. Receptors were obtained from an adult with an advanced solid tumor such as melanoma, head and neck, liver or kidney cancer. Both conserved end residues are part of each CDR3. D genes are given only for firm matches. The size of a clone is reported for some rows only, either as once, few or many, or as a class for expanded clones.

J gene,V gene,D gene,clone size,CDR3 protein,CDR3 DNA
TRBJ2-7,TRBV7-6,-,-,CASSLSVYNSYEQYF,TGTGCCAGCAGCTTATCAGTCTACAACTCCTACGAGCAGTACTTC
TRBJ2-7,TRBV9,-,few,CASSETGTPRNEQYF,TGTGCCAGCAGCGAAACCGGGACCCCGAGGAACGAGCAGTACTTC
TRBJ1-5,TRBV5-3,-,-,CARWDRGWNQPQHF,TGTGCCAGATGGGACCGGGGTTGGAATCAGCCCCAGCATTTT
TRBJ1-1,TRBV28,-,-,CASSLSGREAFF,TGTGCCAGCAGTTTATCGGGCAGGGAAGCTTTCTTT
TRBJ1-2,TRBV10-3,TRBD1,-,CAISEKSTGAGYGYTF,TGTGCCATCAGTGAGAAATCGACAGGGGCGGGATATGGCTACACCTTC
TRBJ2-5,TRBV10-2,TRBD2,-,CASKGLAGKETQYF,TGCGCCAGCAAAGGACTAGCGGGGAAAGAGACCCAGTACTTC
TRBJ2-3,TRBV5-1,-,-,CASSSGDFLSTDTQYF,TGCGCCAGCAGCTCTGGGGACTTCCTCAGCACAGATACGCAGTATTTT
TRBJ2-7,TRBV28,-,-,CASSLRGPGEDEQYF,TGTGCCAGCAGTTTAAGGGGCCCTGGTGAGGACGAGCAGTACTTC
TRBJ2-6,TRBV19,-,-,CASSIRVGLSGANVLTF,TGTGCCAGTAGTATCAGGGTTGGTCTCTCTGGGGCCAACGTCCTGACTTTC
TRBJ2-6,TRBV18,-,once,CASSPRGSGANVLTF,TGTGCCAGCTCACCACGAGGGTCTGGGGCCAACGTCCTGACTTTC
TRBJ2-2,TRBV5-5,-,-,CASGQTLWNTGELFF,TGTGCCAGCGGCCAAACGCTTTGGAACACCGGGGAGCTGTTTTTT
TRBJ1-3,TRBV7-9,-,few,CASSPEGPISGNTIYF,TGTGCCAGCAGCCCCGAAGGCCCTATCTCTGGAAACACCATATATTTT
TRBJ2-7,TRBV27,-,-,CASSLSTEYEQYF,TGTGCCAGCAGTTTATCGACAGAGTACGAGCAGTACTTC
TRBJ2-7,TRBV4-1,TRBD2,-,CASSQDPFRRENSYEQYF,TGCGCCAGCAGCCAAGACCCCTTCAGGCGGGAGAACTCCTACGAGCAGTACTTC
TRBJ2-7,TRBV30,-,once,CAWSTTRDFLTLREQYF,TGTGCCTGGAGTACCACCCGGGACTTCTTAACCTTACGGGAGCAGTACTTC
TRBJ2-7,TRBV7-9,-,-,CASSLSADRSSYEQYF,TGTGCCAGCAGCTTGTCAGCAGACCGGAGCTCCTACGAGCAGTACTTC
TRBJ2-7,TRBV11-3,-,-,CASSFEGFPEQYF,TGTGCCAGCAGCTTCGAAGGGTTCCCCGAGCAGTACTTC
TRBJ2-2,TRBV5-6,TRBD2,-,CASNSISGRSGTGELFF,TGTGCCAGCAACTCAATTAGCGGGAGGAGTGGCACCGGGGAGCTGTTTTTT
TRBJ2-1,TRBV27,TRBD2,-,CASSLTRTSGLSYNEQFF,TGTGCCAGCAGTTTAACGCGGACTAGCGGGCTCTCCTACAATGAGCAGTTCTTC
TRBJ2-2,TRBV7-9,-,-,CASTRSANTGELFF,TGTGCCAGCACGCGATCCGCGAACACCGGGGAGCTGTTTTTT
TRBJ2-7,TRBV11-2,-,-,CASSLGPSSYEQYF,TGTGCCAGCAGCTTAGGACCAAGCTCCTACGAGCAGTACTTC
TRBJ1-1,TRBV27,-,-,CASSTSFGRMNTEAFF,TGTGCCAGCAGCACCAGCTTTGGACGGATGAACACTGAAGCTTTCTTT
TRBJ1-4,TRBV11-2,-,-,CASSLTGRRNEKLFF,TGTGCCAGCAGCCTCACAGGGAGAAGGAATGAAAAACTGTTTTTT
TRBJ2-6,TRBV18,-,-,CASSRRNPGANVLTF,TGTGCCAGCTCACGTCGGAATCCTGGGGCCAACGTCCTGACTTTC
TRBJ1-1,TRBV11-3,TRBD1,few,CASSLYRQGGGKTFF,TGTGCCAGCAGCTTATACCGACAGGGCGGTGGGAAGACTTTCTTT
TRBJ2-3,TRBV7-9,TRBD1,-,CASSLVWDRATDTQYF,TGTGCCAGCAGCTTAGTCTGGGACAGGGCCACAGATACGCAGTATTTT
TRBJ2-2,TRBV7-2,TRBD2,-,CASSPRSGSHTGELFF,TGTGCCAGCAGCCCCAGGAGCGGGAGCCATACCGGGGAGCTGTTTTTT
TRBJ1-3,TRBV30,-,-,CAWSVEVSSGNTIYF,TGTGCCTGGAGTGTAGAAGTGAGCTCTGGAAACACCATATATTTT
TRBJ2-1,TRBV1,-,few,CTSSQDRGLGLNEQFF,TGCACCAGCAGCCAAGATAGAGGACTAGGCTTGAATGAGCAGTTCTTC
TRBJ2-1,TRBV7-9,-,once,CAASGSLYNEQFF,TGTGCCGCATCGGGATCTCTCTACAATGAGCAGTTCTTC
TRBJ2-7,TRBV4-1,-,-,CASSQEAASSYEQYF,TGCGCCAGCAGCCAAGAGGCAGCCAGCTCCTACGAGCAGTACTTC
TRBJ2-7,TRBV5-1,-,once,CASSLFERAYEQYF,TGCGCCAGCAGCTTGTTTGAGAGGGCCTACGAGCAGTACTTC
TRBJ2-7,TRBV13,TRBD2,-,CASSSGLASGTSYEQYF,TGTGCCAGCAGCTCAGGTTTGGCTAGCGGAACATCCTACGAGCAGTACTTC
TRBJ1-4,TRBV30,-,-,CAADRFGDPNEKLFF,TGTGCCGCTGACAGATTCGGGGACCCTAATGAAAAACTGTTTTTT
TRBJ2-5,TRBV13,-,once,CASSLEGRETQYF,TGTGCCAGCAGCTTAGAGGGAAGGGAGACCCAGTACTTC
TRBJ2-7,TRBV11-3,-,-,CASSPLGGWVEQYF,TGTGCCAGCAGCCCACTGGGGGGCTGGGTGGAGCAGTACTTC
TRBJ2-7,TRBV6-5,-,-,CASRDYEQYF,TGTGCGAGCAGGGACTACGAGCAGTACTTC
TRBJ2-7,TRBV27,-,-,CASSRTPAYEQYF,TGTGCCAGCAGTAGGACCCCGGCCTACGAGCAGTACTTC
TRBJ2-1,TRBV9,TRBD2,-,CASSVVGLGNEQFF,TGTGCCAGCAGCGTAGTGGGACTAGGAAATGAGCAGTTCTTC
TRBJ2-7,TRBV27,TRBD2,few,CASSLDAGDEQYF,TGTGCCAGCAGTTTAGACGCGGGGGACGAGCAGTACTTC
TRBJ1-2,TRBV19,-,-,CASSIAQGDYGYTF,TGTGCCAGTAGTATAGCCCAGGGAGACTATGGCTACACCTTC
TRBJ1-6,TRBV5-4,-,-,CASSSQQQGYSPLHF,TGTGCCAGCAGTTCCCAGCAACAGGGTTATTCACCCCTCCACTTT
TRBJ1-2,TRBV4-2,-,few,CASSQDDPGYTF,TGTGCCAGCAGCCAAGATGACCCTGGCTACACCTTC
TRBJ2-1,TRBV4-1,-,-,CASSRLAGYYNEQFF,TGCGCCAGCAGCCGTCTAGCCGGGTACTACAATGAGCAGTTCTTC
TRBJ2-7,TRBV27,TRBD2,-,CASSLWLAGGPYEQYF,TGTGCCAGCAGTTTATGGCTAGCGGGAGGGCCCTACGAGCAGTACTTC
TRBJ2-7,TRBV27,-,-,CASSPSPYEQYF,TGTGCCAGCTCGCCGTCGCCCTACGAGCAGTACTTC
TRBJ2-1,TRBV9,TRBD2,once,CASSVGPAGDNNEQFF,TGTGCCAGCAGCGTAGGTCCAGCGGGGGACAACAATGAGCAGTTCTTC
TRBJ1-1,TRBV5-6,-,-,CASSLRSWGTEAFF,TGTGCCAGCAGCTTGAGGAGTTGGGGAACTGAAGCTTTCTTT
TRBJ1-2,TRBV18,-,-,CASSPLGTEANYGYTF,TGTGCCAGCTCACCCCTCGGTACCGAAGCTAACTATGGCTACACCTTC
TRBJ1-6,TRBV28,-,-,CASRRELLNNSPLHF,TGTGCCAGCAGGCGCGAACTTTTGAATAATTCACCCCTCCACTTT
TRBJ2-7,TRBV20-1,-,-,CSANPRGEQYF,TGCAGTGCCAACCCCCGTGGCGAGCAGTACTTC
TRBJ2-7,TRBV29-1,TRBD1,-,CSVWGGQGGSSYEQYF,TGCAGCGTTTGGGGGGGACAGGGAGGCAGCTCCTACGAGCAGTACTTC
TRBJ1-1,TRBV6-5,-,-,CASSYSSGLNTEAFF,TGTGCCAGCAGTTACTCGAGCGGCCTGAACACTGAAGCTTTCTTT
TRBJ1-4,TRBV9,-,-,CASSPDSGEKLFF,TGTGCCAGCAGCCCGGACTCTGGTGAAAAACTGTTTTTT
TRBJ1-1,TRBV9,-,-,CASSVGAHTEAFF,TGTGCCAGCAGCGTAGGGGCGCATACTGAAGCTTTCTTT